This TCR beta chain stems from a study of blood T cell repertoires in COVID-19. Study in general: Specimens from acute and convalescent COVID-19 originated in the United States, Italy and Spain. The cDNA or gDNA used as material had been derived from T cells, B-cell-depleted T cells, or PBMCs.

Authors' processing steps: Estimation of nucleated cell counts relied on the amplification of reference gene primers. Sequencing used immunoSEQ multiplex PCR; TCRdb keeps in-frame clones, though not all of them. V, J and clone size were drawn from that table, and D and trimming were deduced from the DNA. The repertoire includes about 300,000 clones, approximately 82% of them detected once, and 0.95% to 1.5% sits in the top ten. CDR1 is SGHTA and CDR2 is FQGNSA in the germline V gene. Losses at the gene ends were 4 bases for V and 3 bases for J; bases not matched to a gene: 6. The CDR3 spans 14 residues.

The sequence came from a woman in her fifties or sixties with acute or convalescent COVID-19. The chain uses TRBV7-2 and TRBJ2-7, with 7 bases lining up with TRBD1. Sequencing input: peripheral blood. The CDR3 coding sequence is TGTGCCAGCAGCTCAACGGGACAGATCTACGAGCAGTACTTC. It yields the protein CASSSTGQIYEQYF.